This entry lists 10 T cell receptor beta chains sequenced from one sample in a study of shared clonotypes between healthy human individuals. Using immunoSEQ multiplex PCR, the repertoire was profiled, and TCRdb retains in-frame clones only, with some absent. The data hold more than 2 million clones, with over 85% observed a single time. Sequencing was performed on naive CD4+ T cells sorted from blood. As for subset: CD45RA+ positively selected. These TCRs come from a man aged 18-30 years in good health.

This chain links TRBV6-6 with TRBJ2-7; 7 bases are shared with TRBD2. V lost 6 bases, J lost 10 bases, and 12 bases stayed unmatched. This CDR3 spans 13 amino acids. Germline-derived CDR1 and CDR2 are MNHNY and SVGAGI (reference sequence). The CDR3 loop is CASRAGTTFAQYF. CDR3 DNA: TGTGCCAGCAGAGCCGGGACTACCTTCGCTCAGTACTTC.

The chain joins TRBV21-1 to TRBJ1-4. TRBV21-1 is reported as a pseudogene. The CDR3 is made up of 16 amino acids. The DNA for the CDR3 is TGTGCCAGCAGCGCCCAAGACAGCCAAAGACTAGAAAAACTGTTTTTT. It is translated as CASSAQDSQRLEKLFF.

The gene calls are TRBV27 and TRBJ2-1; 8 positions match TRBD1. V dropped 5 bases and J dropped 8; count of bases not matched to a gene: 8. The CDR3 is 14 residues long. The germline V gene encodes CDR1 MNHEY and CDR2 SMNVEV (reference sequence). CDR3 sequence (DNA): TGTGCCAGCAGTCTCCGGACAGGGAAATATGAGCAGTTCTTC. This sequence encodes CASSLRTGKYEQFF.

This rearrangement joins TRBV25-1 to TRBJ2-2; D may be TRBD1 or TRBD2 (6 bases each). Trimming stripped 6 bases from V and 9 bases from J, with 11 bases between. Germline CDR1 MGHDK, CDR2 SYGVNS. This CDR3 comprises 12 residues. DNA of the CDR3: TGTGCCAGCAGCGAAGGGGGGTGGGAGCTGTTTTTT. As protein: CASSEGGWELFF. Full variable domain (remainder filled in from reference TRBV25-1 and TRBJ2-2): EADIYQTPRYLVIGTGKKITLECSQTMGHDKMYWYQQDPGMELHLIHYSYGVNSTEKGDLSSESTVSRIRTEHFPLTLESARPSHTSQYLCASSEGGWELFFGEGSRLTVL.

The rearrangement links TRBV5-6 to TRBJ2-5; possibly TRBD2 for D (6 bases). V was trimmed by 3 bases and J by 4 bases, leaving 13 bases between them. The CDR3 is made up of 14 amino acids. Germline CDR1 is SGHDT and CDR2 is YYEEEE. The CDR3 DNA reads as TGTGCCAGCAGCTCCAAGTCGCGGGGAGAGACCCAGTACTTC. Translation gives CASSSKSRGETQYF.

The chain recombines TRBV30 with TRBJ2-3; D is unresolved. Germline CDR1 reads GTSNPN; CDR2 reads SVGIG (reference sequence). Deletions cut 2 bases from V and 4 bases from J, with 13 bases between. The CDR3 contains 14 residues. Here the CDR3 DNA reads TGTGCCTGGAGTCCCAGGATCTTCTCAGATACGCAGTATTTT. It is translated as CAWSPRIFSDTQYF.

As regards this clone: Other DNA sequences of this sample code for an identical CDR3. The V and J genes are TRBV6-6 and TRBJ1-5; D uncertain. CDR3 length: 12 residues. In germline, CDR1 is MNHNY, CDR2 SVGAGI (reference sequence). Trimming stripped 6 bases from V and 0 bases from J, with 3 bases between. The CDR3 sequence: CASRGSNQPQHF. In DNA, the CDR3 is TGTGCCAGCAGGGGTAGCAATCAGCCCCAGCATTTT.

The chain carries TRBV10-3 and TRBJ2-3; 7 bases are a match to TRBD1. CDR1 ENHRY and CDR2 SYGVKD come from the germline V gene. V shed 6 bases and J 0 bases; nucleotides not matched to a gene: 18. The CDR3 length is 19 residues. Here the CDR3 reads CAIRDRVTGYYTSTDTQYF. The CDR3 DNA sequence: TGTGCCATCAGAGACAGGGTCACAGGATATTATACTAGCACAGATACGCAGTATTTT.

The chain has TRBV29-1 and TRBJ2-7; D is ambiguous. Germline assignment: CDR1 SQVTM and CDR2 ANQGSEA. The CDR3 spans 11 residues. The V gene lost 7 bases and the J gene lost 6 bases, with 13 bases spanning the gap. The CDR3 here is CSARISGEQYF. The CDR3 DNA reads TGCAGCGCACGTATCTCCGGCGAGCAGTACTTC.

The CDR3 protein is CASSPSSGTSGYEQYF. The DNA of the CDR3 is TGTGCCAGCAGCCCCTCCTCCGGGACTAGCGGTTACGAGCAGTACTTC. The genes are TRBV28 and TRBJ2-7; 11 bases are a match to TRBD2. This CDR3 comprises 16 residues. Germline V gives CDR1 MDHEN, CDR2 SYDVKM. Germline trimming cut 6 bases from V and 4 bases from J; bases unmatched to any gene: 11.